The 20 T cell receptor beta chains presented below share a single source sample, sequenced in a study of T-cell reconstitution after alpha-beta-depleted transplantation in children. Using unique molecular identifiers, the investigators prepared the TCRbeta library. One entry per CDR3 protein results from TCRdb running MiXCR on the PCR reads. The sample yields hundreds of thousands of distinct CDR3 sequences, 15% to 20% seen once. The sample in question was PBMCs, mostly from graft donor cells, obtained 360 days after TCRalphabeta/CD19-depleted stem cell transplant. These receptors all stem from a male patient between 10 and 17 years old who had a stem cell transplant for acute lymphoblastic leukemia, so the T cells may come from the graft donor.

The chain has TRBV11-3 and TRBJ2-2; 10 bases align to TRBD2. CDR1 is SGHNT and CDR2 is YENEEA in the germline V gene. CDR3 length equals 16 residues. The ends lost 1 base at V and 8 bases at J; junction bases unmatched: 7. The CDR3 DNA reads as TGTGCCAGCAGCTTAGGCCTAGCGGGAGTCGTTGGGGAGCTGTTTTTT. Translating gives CASSLGLAGVVGELFF.

This chain connects TRBV4-2 to TRBJ1-5; D call uncertain. Germline assignment: CDR1 LGHNA and CDR2 YNFKEQ. Trimming took 4 bases from V and 5 from J, leaving 9 bases between them. CDR3 length equals 13 residues. For the CDR3, the DNA is TGTGCCAGCAGCCCAATGTTGGATCAGCCCCAGCATTTT. Its translation: CASSPMLDQPQHF.

There are many counts of this clonotype. The rearrangement uses TRBV4-1 and TRBJ1-5; 7 bases line up with TRBD1. With 0 bases clipped from V and 6 bases from J, the junction kept 11 bases outside the gene matches. Germline values: CDR1 MGHRA, CDR2 YSYEKL. The CDR3 has 17 residues. The CDR3 region has the DNA TGCGCCAGCAGCCAAGATCCCCGGACAGGAAGAGGTCAGCCCCAGCATTTT. Translation gives CASSQDPRTGRGQPQHF.

The chain combines TRBV7-6 with TRBJ2-1; D unclear. Per germline, CDR1 SGHVS and CDR2 FNYEAQ. This CDR3 region has 11 residues. Trimming shortened V by 4 bases and J by 10 bases, and 8 bases separated the two germline ends. The CDR3: CASSSTVEQFF. The CDR3 coding sequence is TGTGCCAGCAGCTCAACAGTGGAGCAGTTCTTC.

CDR3 region: CASSREQGRFYNEQFF. For the CDR3, the DNA is TGTGCCAGCAGCCGCGAACAGGGGAGGTTCTACAATGAGCAGTTCTTC. V is TRBV11-3 and J is TRBJ2-1, with a possible D match to TRBD1 (7 bases). Per the germline V gene, CDR1 is SGHNT and CDR2 is YENEEA. The CDR3 runs 16 residues. Trimming pared 5 bases from V and 3 bases from J, leaving 17 bases between. Full variable domain (rest looked up from reference TRBV11-3 and TRBJ2-1): EAGVVQSPRYKIIEKKQPVAFWCNPISGHNTLYWYLQNLGQGPELLIRYENEEAVDDSQLPKDRFSAERLKGVDSTLKIQPAELGDSAVYLCASSREQGRFYNEQFFGPGTRLTVL.

This clonotype was seen more than once but under ten times. This chain connects TRBV27 to TRBJ2-5, with no clear D. This CDR3 comprises 15 residues. Germline values: CDR1 MNHEY, CDR2 SMNVEV (reference sequence). V lost 6 bases and J 0 bases, leaving 14 bases between the germline ends. The CDR3 here is CASSPGRLYQETQYF. Here the CDR3 DNA reads TGTGCCAGCAGCCCAGGACGGTTGTACCAAGAGACCCAGTACTTC.

The V and J genes are TRBV12-3 or TRBV12-4 and TRBJ1-5; TRBD1 aligns across 7 bases. Trimming took 6 bases from V and 1 from J; bases not matched to a gene: 15. This CDR3 comprises 18 residues. The DNA of the CDR3 is TGTGCCAGCAGCCCCGAGGACAGGCCCATCTTAAGCAATCAGCCCCAGCATTTT. It encodes CASSPEDRPILSNQPQHF.

This clonotype was counted ten times or more. The gene calls are TRBV7-8 and TRBJ2-7, with no clear D. V was cut by 2 bases and J by 3 bases, with 11 bases left in between. Germline-derived CDR1 and CDR2 are SGHVS and FQNEAQ. CDR3 size: 14 residues. The DNA of the CDR3 is TGTGCCAGCAGCTTATTTGGCCGCAGCTACGAGCAGTACTTC. Protein: CASSLFGRSYEQYF. Filled out from reference TRBV7-8 and TRBJ2-7, the complete variable domain reads GAGVSQSPRYKVAKRGQDVALRCDPISGHVSLFWYQQALGQGPEFLTYFQNEAQLDKSGLPSDRFFAERPEGSVSTLKIQRTQQEDSAVYLCASSLFGRSYEQYFGPGTRLTVT.

In its sample, this clonotype was seen many times. This sequence joins TRBV9 and TRBJ2-1; D remains ambiguous. This CDR3 comprises 17 residues. The germline V gene encodes CDR1 SGDLS and CDR2 YYNGEE. With 3 bases removed from V and 8 bases from J, the gap between germline ends came to 24 bases. DNA for the CDR3: TGTGCCAGCAGCGAAATCGGAGCAACGGACGGAGTCGATGAGCAGTTCTTC. It encodes CASSEIGATDGVDEQFF.

This clonotype turned up a few times. The chain joins TRBV4-1 to TRBJ2-1; no definite D call. CDR3 size: 19 residues. Germline V gene lookup returns CDR1 MGHRA and CDR2 YSYEKL. The V gene lost 2 bases and the J gene lost 0 bases, with 20 bases spanning the gap. The CDR3 nucleotides read TGCGCCAGCAGCCAAATCGTCATCACCGGCTTGAGCTCCTACAATGAGCAGTTCTTC. It yields the protein CASSQIVITGLSSYNEQFF.

This clonotype was counted between two and nine times. This chain connects TRBV5-1 to TRBJ2-3; D is perhaps TRBD2 (6 bases). Trimming cost V 4 bases and J 4 bases, with 16 bases left between them. The CDR3 runs 15 residues. Germline CDR1 reads SGHRS; CDR2 reads YFSETQ. The CDR3 spells CASSRSGASSDTQYF. The CDR3 coding sequence is TGCGCCAGCAGCAGGTCGGGAGCGAGCTCAGATACGCAGTATTTT.

CDR3 DNA: TGTGCCAGCAGTTCCCCCCTAGGCCAAGAGACCCAGTACTTC. It specifies CASSSPLGQETQYF. V usage is TRBV12-3 or TRBV12-4 and J usage is TRBJ2-5, with D hard to call. The germline V and J ends were trimmed by 4 bases and 1 base, with 10 bases remaining between them. This CDR3 region has 14 residues.

This clonotype was seen repeatedly, ten times or more. The chain employs TRBV25-1 and TRBJ1-1; D ambiguous. Germline-derived CDR1 and CDR2 are MGHDK and SYGVNS. This CDR3 has 11 amino acids. V lost 2 bases to trimming and J lost 5 bases, with 3 bases between them. CDR3: CASSEGTEAFF. CDR3 bases: TGTGCCAGCAGTGAAGGTACTGAAGCTTTCTTT.

The V call is TRBV27, the J call TRBJ2-5; the match to TRBD2 covers 8 bases. From germline, CDR1 is MNHEY and CDR2 SMNVEV (reference sequence). The CDR3 has 13 amino acids. The junction had 6 bases not matched to a gene; V was cut back by 7 bases and J by 5 bases. The CDR3, as DNA: TGTGCCAGCAAGAAGCGGGAGCGGGAGACCCAGTACTTC. Protein: CASKKRERETQYF.

This clonotype has only a few counts. This CDR3 reads CASRREARYEQYF. The CDR3 bases are TGTGCCAGCCGGCGGGAGGCCCGCTACGAGCAGTACTTC. The chain has TRBV6-5 and TRBJ2-7; 8 nucleotides align to TRBD2. This CDR3 comprises 13 residues. The trim removed 8 bases at V and 3 bases at J, leaving 6 bases unmatched. Germline CDR1 and CDR2: MNHEY and SVGAGI.

The chain couples TRBV6-2 or TRBV6-3 to TRBJ1-4; D remains unclear. V lost 2 bases and J lost 0, with 16 bases in between. The CDR3 loop spans 18 amino acids. Looked up from germline, CDR1 is MNHEY and CDR2 is SVGEGT. In DNA form, the CDR3 reads TGTGCCAGCAGTTACCTAGCCGGGCTGTATGCAACTAATGAAAAACTGTTTTTT. Protein sequence: CASSYLAGLYATNEKLFF.

The V gene is TRBV6-5, the J gene TRBJ2-2; 14 bases are a match to TRBD2. Germline V gives CDR1 MNHEY, CDR2 SVGAGI. The V and J ends lost 3 bases and 3 bases, in that order; junction bases with no gene match: 6. This CDR3 comprises 18 residues. The CDR3 is CASSYGTSGSPDTGELFF. The CDR3 nucleotides read TGTGCCAGCAGTTATGGGACTAGCGGGAGTCCGGACACCGGGGAGCTGTTTTTT.

This clonotype has a handful of counts. This chain connects TRBV27 to TRBJ2-7; possibly TRBD2 for D (5 bases). Germline CDR1 is MNHEY and CDR2 is SMNVEV (reference sequence). V was cut by 2 bases and J by 3 bases, with 14 bases left in between. CDR3 length: 15 residues. The CDR3 DNA is TGTGCCAGCAGTTTAACCGGGGTCCATTACTACGAGCAGTACTTC. This encodes CASSLTGVHYYEQYF.

The rearrangement links TRBV12-3 or TRBV12-4 to TRBJ2-5, with 9 bases identical to TRBD2. The CDR3 runs 15 residues. V lost 4 bases and J lost 3; bases outside the gene matches: 6. The CDR3 sequence is CASSSEASGEETQYF. CDR3 nucleotide sequence: TGTGCCAGCAGTTCTGAGGCTAGCGGGGAAGAGACCCAGTACTTC.

This chain uses TRBV20-1 with TRBJ1-2; a possible D gene is TRBD1 (6 bases). V was shortened by 5 bases and J by 4 bases, with 17 bases between the two germline ends. The CDR3 extends over 14 amino acids. CDR1 and CDR2 (germline): DFQATT, SNEGSKA (reference sequence). The CDR3 sequence is CSAPAGGLGYGYTF. CDR3 coding DNA: TGCAGTGCTCCGGCGGGGGGGCTGGGCTATGGCTACACCTTC.